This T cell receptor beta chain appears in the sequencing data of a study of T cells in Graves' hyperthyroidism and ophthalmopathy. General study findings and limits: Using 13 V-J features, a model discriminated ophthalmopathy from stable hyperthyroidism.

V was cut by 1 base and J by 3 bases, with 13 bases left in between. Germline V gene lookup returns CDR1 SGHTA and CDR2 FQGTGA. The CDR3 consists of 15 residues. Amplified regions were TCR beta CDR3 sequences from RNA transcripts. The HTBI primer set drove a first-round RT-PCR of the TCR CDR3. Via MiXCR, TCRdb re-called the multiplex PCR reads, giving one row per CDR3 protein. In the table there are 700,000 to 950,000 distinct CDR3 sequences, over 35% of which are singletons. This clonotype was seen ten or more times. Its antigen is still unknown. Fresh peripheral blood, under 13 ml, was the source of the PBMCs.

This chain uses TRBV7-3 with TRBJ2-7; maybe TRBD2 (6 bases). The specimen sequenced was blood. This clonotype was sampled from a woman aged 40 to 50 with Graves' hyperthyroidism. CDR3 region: CASSLNGRGVYEQYF. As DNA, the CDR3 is TGTGCCAGCAGCTTAAATGGGCGGGGCGTCTACGAGCAGTACTTC.